This entry is about one T cell receptor beta chain. The CDR3 runs to 14 residues. The ends lost 0 bases at V and 7 bases at J; junction bases unmatched: 4. CDR1 is SGHRS, CDR2 YFSETQ, per germline. The sample comes from a study of OX40 agonist ivuxolimab in advanced cancers. Study as a whole: Enrolled patients in dose escalation had cancers that were hepatocellular carcinoma, melanoma, renal cell or head and neck cancer. A male proportion of approximately 83% was recorded, with mean age approximately 60 years and range about 20 to 79. Prior anti-PD-1, anti-PD-L1 or anti-CTLA-4 therapy was allowed; roughly 40% had some. Three patients had partial responses: one hepatocellular carcinoma, two cutaneous melanoma.

TCRdb keeps only in-frame clones here, not all; method: immunoSEQ multiplex PCR. The sample lists approximately 77,000 clones; about 90% were seen once. The sequencing used CD4+ or CD8+ T cells sorted from blood, collected in a trial of the OX40 agonist ivuxolimab. The chain couples TRBV5-1 to TRBJ2-1, with 7 positions matching TRBD2. This receptor was obtained from an adult with an advanced solid tumor such as melanoma, head and neck, liver or kidney cancer. This CDR3 is CASSLAGGENEQFF. CDR3 DNA sequence: TGCGCCAGCAGCTTGGCTGGGGGGGAAAATGAGCAGTTCTTC.